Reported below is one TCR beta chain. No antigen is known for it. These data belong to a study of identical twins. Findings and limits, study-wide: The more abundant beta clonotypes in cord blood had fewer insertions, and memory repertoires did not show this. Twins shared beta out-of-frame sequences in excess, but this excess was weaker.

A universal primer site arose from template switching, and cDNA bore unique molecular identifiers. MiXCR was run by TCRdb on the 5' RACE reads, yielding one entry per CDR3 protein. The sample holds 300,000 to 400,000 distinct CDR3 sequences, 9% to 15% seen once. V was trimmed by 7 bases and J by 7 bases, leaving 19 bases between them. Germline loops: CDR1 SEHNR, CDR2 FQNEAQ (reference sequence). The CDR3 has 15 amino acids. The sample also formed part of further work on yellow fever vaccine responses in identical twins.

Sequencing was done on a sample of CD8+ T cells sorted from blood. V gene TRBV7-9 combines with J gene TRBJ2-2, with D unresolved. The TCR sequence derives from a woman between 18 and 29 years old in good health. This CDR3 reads CASNRPLPKGGELFF. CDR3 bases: TGTGCCAGCAATAGACCCCTGCCCAAGGGCGGGGAGCTGTTTTTT. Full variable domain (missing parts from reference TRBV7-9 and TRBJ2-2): DTGVSQNPRHKITKRGQNVTFRCDPISEHNRLYWYRQTLGQGPEFLTYFQNEAQLEKSRLLSDRFSAERPKGSFSTLEIQRTEQGDSAMYLCASNRPLPKGGELFFGEGSRLTVL.